Following are 25 T cell receptor beta chains from one sample sequenced in a study of beta chain features in type 1 diabetes. Notes on the study in general: Patients with Type 1 diabetes showed moderately but significantly shorter TCRB CDR3s in all four CD4+ subsets.

TCRB transcripts that were expressed got sequenced, as all of the isolated RNA had been reverse transcribed. The protocol was immunoSEQ multiplex PCR, while the TCRdb copy is restricted to in-frame clones and leaves out a portion. Of roughly 730,000 clones in the sample, around an eighth were seen once. For these receptors, no antigen is known. Sequenced input: naive CD4+ T cells from blood. The source is a man aged 18 to 30 with type 1 diabetes.

The V gene is TRBV6-6, the J gene TRBJ2-7; no definite D call. CDR1 is MNHNY, CDR2 SVGAGI, per germline (reference sequence). The V end was cut by 7 bases, the J end by 3 bases, with 13 bases between. This CDR3 contains 13 residues. The CDR3 DNA follows: TGTGCCAGCAAAGAGACAAGTTACTACGAGCAGTACTTC. It translates to CASKETSYYEQYF.

This clone has only a few counts. The V call is TRBV4-1, the J call TRBJ1-2, with D uncertain. Germline V lookup: CDR1 MGHRA, CDR2 YSYEKL. V lost 2 bases to trimming and J lost 4 bases, with 11 bases between them. CDR3 length: 14 amino acids. The DNA of the CDR3 is TGCGCCAGCAGCCAAACGGACGGAGTCTATGGCTACACCTTC. This sequence encodes CASSQTDGVYGYTF.

The chain recombines TRBV10-3 with TRBJ1-1, with no clear D. Germline CDR1 and CDR2: ENHRY and SYGVKD. The CDR3 loop spans 14 amino acids. The V end lost 1 base, the J end lost 0 bases, and 6 bases lay between the germline ends. CDR3 sequence: CAISEFLMNTEAFF. As DNA, the CDR3 is TGTGCCATCAGTGAGTTTTTAATGAACACTGAAGCTTTCTTT.

There are a few counts of this clone. The V gene is TRBV19, the J gene TRBJ1-5; 8 bases are a match to TRBD1. The germline CDR1 and CDR2 sequences are LNHDA and SQIVND (reference sequence). The J segment lost 1 base and the V segment lost 1 base, leaving 0 bases of the junction unmatched. CDR3 length: 15 amino acids. CDR3 sequence (DNA): TGTGCCAGTAGTATAGGGACAGGGAGCAATCAGCCCCAGCATTTT. It translates to CASSIGTGSNQPQHF.

This chain joins TRBV6-6 and TRBJ2-5; 10 nucleotides agree with TRBD2. The CDR3 runs to 14 residues. The trim removed 10 bases at V and 1 base at J, leaving 6 bases unmatched. The germline gives CDR1 MNHNY, CDR2 SVGAGI (reference sequence). CDR3 residues: CATLAGDLQETQYF. In DNA, the CDR3 is TGTGCCACCCTAGCGGGGGACCTCCAAGAGACCCAGTACTTC.

This clone was seen a few times. This chain connects TRBV29-1 to TRBJ2-1, with 7 nucleotides matching TRBD1. Germline V gene sequence: CDR1 SQVTM, CDR2 ANQGSEA. This CDR3 region has 14 residues. V was clipped by 7 bases and J by 3 bases; unmatched bases: 9. The CDR3 coding sequence is TGCAGCGCCTTGGACAGGAACGGCTACAATGAGCAGTTCTTC. Translating it yields CSALDRNGYNEQFF.

The genes are TRBV7-9 and TRBJ2-6, with D hard to call. The CDR3 loop spans 16 amino acids. The germline gives CDR1 SEHNR, CDR2 FQNEAQ (reference sequence). Trimming left V 5 bases short and J 4 bases short, with 15 bases between. CDR3 bases: TGTGCCAGCAGCCCAATCGACACATCCGGGGCCAACGTCCTGACTTTC. It yields the protein CASSPIDTSGANVLTF. Full variable domain (remainder filled in from reference TRBV7-9 and TRBJ2-6): DTGVSQNPRHKITKRGQNVTFRCDPISEHNRLYWYRQTLGQGPEFLTYFQNEAQLEKSRLLSDRFSAERPKGSFSTLEIQRTEQGDSAMYLCASSPIDTSGANVLTFGAGSRLTVL.

This clone was seen a handful of times. This sequence joins TRBV7-9 and TRBJ2-3; a weak D match, TRBD2 (5 bases). Germline V gives CDR1 SEHNR, CDR2 FQNEAQ (reference sequence). V was pared by 5 bases and J by 2 bases, with 17 bases between. CDR3 length equals 16 residues. CDR3 residues: CASSPTRDAFTDTQYF. The CDR3 DNA reads as TGTGCCAGCAGCCCCACCCGGGATGCGTTCACAGATACGCAGTATTTT.

The rearrangement joins TRBV4-2 to TRBJ2-5; D not resolved. In germline, CDR1 is LGHNA, CDR2 YNFKEQ. The V gene lost 0 bases and the J gene lost 2 bases, with 10 bases spanning the gap. The CDR3 length is 15 residues. As DNA, the CDR3 is TGTGCCAGCAGCCAAGACTGGGCCCCACAAGAGACCCAGTACTTC. Protein: CASSQDWAPQETQYF.

There are a few counts of this clone. The chain is built from TRBV10-3 and TRBJ2-5; weak D call: TRBD1 (5 bases). From germline, CDR1 is ENHRY and CDR2 SYGVKD. CDR3 length: 14 residues. Trimming shortened V by 4 bases and J by 1 base, and 10 bases separated the two germline ends. The CDR3 here is CAISASTVQETQYF. DNA for the CDR3: TGTGCCATCAGTGCTTCGACAGTCCAAGAGACCCAGTACTTC.

The chain combines TRBV9 with TRBJ2-5; D unclear. V lost 0 bases and J 5 bases, leaving 5 bases between the germline ends. The length of the CDR3 is 12 residues. CDR1 and CDR2 (germline): SGDLS, YYNGEE. CDR3: CASSVVEETQYF. CDR3 nucleotides: TGTGCCAGCAGCGTAGTTGAGGAGACCCAGTACTTC.

This clone was seen a handful of times. The J gene is TRBJ1-4, the V gene TRBV28; D ambiguous. The V gene's germline CDR1 is MDHEN and CDR2 SYDVKM. Deletions cut 8 bases from V and 3 bases from J, with 10 bases between. This CDR3 is 13 amino acids long. The DNA for the CDR3 is TGTGCCAGCTTCGGGAGAGCTAATGAAAAACTGTTTTTT. Amino acids: CASFGRANEKLFF.

This clone was counted only a few times. The genes are TRBV6-6 and TRBJ2-7; perhaps D is TRBD1 or TRBD2 (5 bases each). The CDR3 loop spans 15 amino acids. V was trimmed by 6 bases and J by 0 bases, leaving 15 bases between them. The germline V gene encodes CDR1 MNHNY and CDR2 SVGAGI (reference sequence). CDR3 bases: TGTGCCAGCAGCTACGGGGCTCCAAGCTCCTACGAGCAGTACTTC. Protein sequence: CASSYGAPSSYEQYF.

This clone was counted a single time. This chain links TRBV7-8 with TRBJ2-5; 8 nucleotides align to TRBD2. V lost 6 bases, J lost 4 bases, and 13 bases stayed unmatched. This CDR3 contains 16 residues. Germline values: CDR1 SGHVS, CDR2 FQNEAQ. CDR3 in DNA: TGTGCCAGCAGACCAGCCGCGGGGGGACGGGGAGAGACCCAGTACTTC. Protein: CASRPAAGGRGETQYF.

This sequence joins TRBV4-1 and TRBJ1-1; tentatively, D is TRBD1 (5 bases). This CDR3 spans 14 amino acids. Trimming took 4 bases from V and 0 from J, leaving 9 bases between them. The V gene's germline CDR1 is MGHRA and CDR2 YSYEKL. The DNA for the CDR3 is TGCGCCAGCAGCCCCCGGGGGGTGAACACTGAAGCTTTCTTT. This translates into CASSPRGVNTEAFF.

This clone was detected a few times. This rearrangement joins TRBV27 to TRBJ1-2; tentative D call: TRBD1 (5 bases). The CDR3 is 15 residues long. Germline V gene lookup returns CDR1 MNHEY and CDR2 SMNVEV (reference sequence). V was cut by 7 bases and J by 4 bases, with 19 bases left in between. DNA of the CDR3: TGTGCCAGCACAAGTCGGCAGGGAGGGATCTATGGCTACACCTTC. The encoded protein is CASTSRQGGIYGYTF.

V is TRBV7-8 and J is TRBJ1-2, with unresolved D. V lost 5 bases and J 4 bases, leaving 23 bases between the germline ends. Germline V gene sequence: CDR1 SGHVS, CDR2 FQNEAQ. This CDR3 is 17 amino acids long. The CDR3 sequence: CASSLEMRTVLGYGYTF. As DNA, the CDR3 is TGTGCCAGCAGCCTGGAAATGCGGACGGTGCTAGGCTATGGCTACACCTTC.

V is TRBV5-1 and J is TRBJ1-5, with D maybe TRBD1 (5 bases). The germline V gene encodes CDR1 SGHRS and CDR2 YFSETQ. The CDR3 has 15 residues. V lost 3 bases and J 1 base, leaving 11 bases between the germline ends. CDR3 region: CASSWQGRSNQPQHF. The CDR3 DNA reads TGCGCCAGCAGCTGGCAGGGTAGGAGCAATCAGCCCCAGCATTTT.

Comment on this clone: The same CDR3 also results from other DNA sequences found in this sample. The chain has TRBV7-2 and TRBJ2-5; D uncertain. V lost 1 base and J lost 5, with 8 bases in between. Germline V lookup: CDR1 SGHTA, CDR2 FQGNSA. This CDR3 has 13 residues. The CDR3, as DNA: TGTGCCAGCAGCTTAGGGCTGGGCGAGACCCAGTACTTC. Amino acids: CASSLGLGETQYF.

CDR3 DNA: TGCGCCAGCAGCCACCCCCCGACTAGGTTGGCAGATACGCAGTATTTT. Residues: CASSHPPTRLADTQYF. V gene TRBV4-1 combines with J gene TRBJ2-3; TRBD2 is a possible D gene (6 bases). The CDR3 has 16 residues. CDR1 is MGHRA and CDR2 is YSYEKL in the germline V gene. Trimming removed 3 bases at V and 4 bases at J, with 17 bases between.

The sample holds a few counts of this clone. The genes are TRBV20-1 and TRBJ2-5, with D uncertain. This CDR3 is 11 amino acids long. Trimming pared 3 bases from V and 5 bases from J, leaving 7 bases between. Looked up from germline, CDR1 is DFQATT and CDR2 is SNEGSKA (reference sequence). The chain's CDR3 is CSASFRETQYF. The CDR3 region has the DNA TGCAGTGCTAGTTTCAGGGAGACCCAGTACTTC.

The sample holds a few counts of this clone. The J gene is TRBJ1-5, the V gene TRBV2; D gene ambiguous. This CDR3 is 16 amino acids long. Germline-derived CDR1 and CDR2 are SNHLY and FYNNEI. Trimming removed 6 bases at V and 2 bases at J, with 17 bases between. CDR3: CASSPFGFGGNQPQHF. CDR3 bases: TGTGCCAGCAGCCCCTTCGGGTTCGGGGGCAATCAGCCCCAGCATTTT.

This clone was detected a few times. The V and J genes are TRBV30 and TRBJ1-1; D uncertain. CDR1 and CDR2 (germline): GTSNPN, SVGIG (reference sequence). Trimming stripped 0 bases from V and 3 bases from J, with 2 bases between. The CDR3 runs to 11 residues. The CDR3 loop is CAWSVYTEAFF. Here the CDR3 DNA reads TGTGCCTGGAGTGTATACACTGAAGCTTTCTTT.

This clone was seen a handful of times. V is TRBV30 and J is TRBJ1-2; D is ambiguous. CDR1 and CDR2 from the germline V gene are GTSNPN and SVGIG (reference sequence). Trimming removed 4 bases at V and 7 bases at J, with 13 bases between. The CDR3 spans 12 residues. CDR3 residues: CAWIPPGVGYTF. Written as DNA, the CDR3 is TGTGCCTGGATCCCCCCGGGCGTTGGCTACACCTTC.

This clone came up once. The chain employs TRBV5-1 and TRBJ2-7; D may be TRBD1 (5 bases). Germline-derived CDR1 and CDR2 are SGHRS and YFSETQ. The germline V and J ends were trimmed by 1 base and 0 bases, with 11 bases remaining between them. The CDR3 loop spans 15 amino acids. CDR3 sequence: CASSLTLGPSYEQYF. DNA of the CDR3: TGCGCCAGCAGCTTGACCCTGGGGCCCTCCTACGAGCAGTACTTC.